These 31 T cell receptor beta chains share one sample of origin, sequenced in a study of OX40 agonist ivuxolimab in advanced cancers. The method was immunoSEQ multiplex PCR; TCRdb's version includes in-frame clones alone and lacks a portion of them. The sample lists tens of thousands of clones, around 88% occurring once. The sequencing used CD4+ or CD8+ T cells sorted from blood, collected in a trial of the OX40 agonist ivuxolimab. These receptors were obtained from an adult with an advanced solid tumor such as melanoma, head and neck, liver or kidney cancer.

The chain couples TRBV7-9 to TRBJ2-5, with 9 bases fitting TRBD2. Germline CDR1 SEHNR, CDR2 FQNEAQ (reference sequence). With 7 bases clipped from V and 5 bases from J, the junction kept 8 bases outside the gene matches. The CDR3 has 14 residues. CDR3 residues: CASTPSTSGETQYF. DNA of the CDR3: TGTGCCAGCACCCCATCAACTAGCGGGGAGACCCAGTACTTC.

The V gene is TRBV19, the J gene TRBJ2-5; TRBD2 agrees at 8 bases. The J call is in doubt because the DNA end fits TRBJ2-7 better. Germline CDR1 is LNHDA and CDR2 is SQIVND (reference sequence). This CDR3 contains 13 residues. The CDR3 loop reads CASSPGLDYEQYF. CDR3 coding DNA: TGTGCCAGTAGCCCGGGACTAGACTACGAGCAGTACTTC.

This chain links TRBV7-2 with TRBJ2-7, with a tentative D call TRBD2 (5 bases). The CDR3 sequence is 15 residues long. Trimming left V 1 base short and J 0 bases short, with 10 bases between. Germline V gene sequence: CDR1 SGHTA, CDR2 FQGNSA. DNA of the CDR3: TGTGCCAGCAGCTTAGTAGCGACAAACTCCTACGAGCAGTACTTC. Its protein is CASSLVATNSYEQYF.

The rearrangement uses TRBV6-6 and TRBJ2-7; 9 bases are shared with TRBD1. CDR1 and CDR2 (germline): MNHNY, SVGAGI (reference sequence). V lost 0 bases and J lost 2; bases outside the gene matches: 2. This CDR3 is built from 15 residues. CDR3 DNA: TGTGCCAGCAGTTACTCGGGACAGGGTCCCTACGAGCAGTACTTC. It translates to CASSYSGQGPYEQYF.

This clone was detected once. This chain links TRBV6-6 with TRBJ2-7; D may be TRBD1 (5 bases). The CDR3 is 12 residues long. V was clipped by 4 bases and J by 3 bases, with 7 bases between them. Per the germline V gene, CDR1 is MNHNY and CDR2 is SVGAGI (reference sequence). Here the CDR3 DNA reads TGTGCCAGCAGTTTACAGGACTACGAGCAGTACTTC. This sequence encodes CASSLQDYEQYF.

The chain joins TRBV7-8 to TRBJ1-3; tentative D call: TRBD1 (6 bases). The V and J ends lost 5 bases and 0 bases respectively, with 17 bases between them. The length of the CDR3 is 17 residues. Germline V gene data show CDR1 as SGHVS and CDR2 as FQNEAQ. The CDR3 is CASSPYRVVPSGNTIYF. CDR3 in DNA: TGTGCCAGCAGCCCGTACAGGGTAGTCCCCTCTGGAAACACCATATATTTT.

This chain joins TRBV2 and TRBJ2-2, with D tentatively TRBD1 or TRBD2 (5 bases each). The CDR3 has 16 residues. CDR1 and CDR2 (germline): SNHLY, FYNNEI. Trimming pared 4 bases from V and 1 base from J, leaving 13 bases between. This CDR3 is CASSARAGMNTGELFF. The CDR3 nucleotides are TGTGCCAGCAGTGCGAGGGCAGGGATGAACACCGGGGAGCTGTTTTTT. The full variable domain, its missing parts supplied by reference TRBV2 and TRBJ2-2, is EPEVTQTPSHQVTQMGQEVILRCVPISNHLYFYWYRQILGQKVEFLVSFYNNEISEKSEIFDDQFSVERPDGSNFTLKIRSTKLEDSAMYFCASSARAGMNTGELFFGEGSRLTVL.

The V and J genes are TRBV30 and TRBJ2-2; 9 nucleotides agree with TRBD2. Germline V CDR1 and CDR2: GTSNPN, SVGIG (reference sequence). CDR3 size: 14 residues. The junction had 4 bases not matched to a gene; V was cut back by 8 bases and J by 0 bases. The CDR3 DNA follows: TGTGCCCAAAAGCGGGGGGCGAACACCGGGGAGCTGTTTTTT. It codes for CAQKRGANTGELFF. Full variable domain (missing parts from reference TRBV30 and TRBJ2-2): SQTIHQWPATLVQPVGSPLSLECTVEGTSNPNLYWYRQAAGRGLQLLFYSVGIGQISSEVPQNLSASRPQDRQFILSSKKLLLSDSGFYLCAQKRGANTGELFFGEGSRLTVL.

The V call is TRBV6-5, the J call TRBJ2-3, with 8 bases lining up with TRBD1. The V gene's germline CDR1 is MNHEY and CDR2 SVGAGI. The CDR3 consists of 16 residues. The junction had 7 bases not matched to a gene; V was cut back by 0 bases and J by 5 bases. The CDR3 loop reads CASSYSGRGLGDTQYF. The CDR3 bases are TGTGCCAGCAGTTACTCGGGCAGGGGGCTAGGAGATACGCAGTATTTT.

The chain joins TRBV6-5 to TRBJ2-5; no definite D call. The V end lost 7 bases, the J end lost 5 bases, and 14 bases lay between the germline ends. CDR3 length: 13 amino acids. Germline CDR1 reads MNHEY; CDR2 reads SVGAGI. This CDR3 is CASTDPWVETQYF. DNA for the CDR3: TGTGCCAGCACCGACCCTTGGGTCGAGACCCAGTACTTC.

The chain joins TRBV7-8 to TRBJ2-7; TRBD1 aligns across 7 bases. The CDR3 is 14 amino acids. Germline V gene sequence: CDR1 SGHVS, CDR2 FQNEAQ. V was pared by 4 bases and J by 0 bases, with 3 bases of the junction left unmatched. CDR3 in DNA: TGTGCCAGCAGCTGGGACAGAAACTCCTACGAGCAGTACTTC. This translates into CASSWDRNSYEQYF.

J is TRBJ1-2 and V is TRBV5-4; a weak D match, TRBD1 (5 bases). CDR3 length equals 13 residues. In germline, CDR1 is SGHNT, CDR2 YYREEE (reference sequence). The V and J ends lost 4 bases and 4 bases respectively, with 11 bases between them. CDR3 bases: TGTGCCAGCAGCGGAACAGGAGTCTATGGCTACACCTTC. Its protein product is CASSGTGVYGYTF.

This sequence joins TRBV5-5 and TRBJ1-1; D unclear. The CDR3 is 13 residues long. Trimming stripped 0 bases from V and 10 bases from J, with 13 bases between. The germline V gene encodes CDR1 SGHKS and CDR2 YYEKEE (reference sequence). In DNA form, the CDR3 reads TGTGCCAGCAGCTTGGGACCGATGGATGGAGCTTTCTTT. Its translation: CASSLGPMDGAFF.

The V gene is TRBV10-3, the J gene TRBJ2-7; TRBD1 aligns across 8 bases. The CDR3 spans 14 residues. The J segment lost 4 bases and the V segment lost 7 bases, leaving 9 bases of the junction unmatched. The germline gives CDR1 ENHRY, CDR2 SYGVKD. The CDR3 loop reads CAIKPGQEGYEQYF. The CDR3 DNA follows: TGTGCCATCAAGCCGGGACAGGAAGGATACGAGCAGTACTTC.

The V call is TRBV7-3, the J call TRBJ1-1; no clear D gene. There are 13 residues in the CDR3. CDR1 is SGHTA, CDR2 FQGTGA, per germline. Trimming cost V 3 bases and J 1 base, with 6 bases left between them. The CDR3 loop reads CASSFSPNTEAFF. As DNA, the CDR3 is TGTGCCAGCAGCTTCTCTCCGAACACTGAAGCTTTCTTT.

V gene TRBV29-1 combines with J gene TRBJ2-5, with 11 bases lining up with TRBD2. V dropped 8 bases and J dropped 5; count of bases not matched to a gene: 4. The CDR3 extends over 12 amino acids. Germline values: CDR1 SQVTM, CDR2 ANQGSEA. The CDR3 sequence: CSPWTSGETQYF. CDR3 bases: TGCAGCCCATGGACTAGCGGGGAGACCCAGTACTTC.

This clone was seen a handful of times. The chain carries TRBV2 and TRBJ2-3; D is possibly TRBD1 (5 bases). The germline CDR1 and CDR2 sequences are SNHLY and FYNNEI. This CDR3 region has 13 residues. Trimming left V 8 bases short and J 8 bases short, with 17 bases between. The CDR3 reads CASGLTVSATQYF. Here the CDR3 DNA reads TGTGCCAGCGGTTTGACAGTCTCTGCTACGCAGTATTTT.

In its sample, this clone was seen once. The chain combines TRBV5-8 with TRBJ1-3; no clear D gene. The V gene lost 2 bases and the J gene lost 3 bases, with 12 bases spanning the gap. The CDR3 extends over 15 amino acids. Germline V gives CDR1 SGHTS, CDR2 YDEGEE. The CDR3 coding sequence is TGTGCCAGCAGCTTCGACGGGCAGATTGGAAACACCATATATTTT. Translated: CASSFDGQIGNTIYF. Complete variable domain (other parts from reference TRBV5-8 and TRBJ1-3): EAGVTQSPTHLIKTRGQQATLRCSPISGHTSVYWYQQALGLGLQFLLWYDEGEERNRGNFPPRFSGRQFPNYSSELNVNALELEDSALYLCASSFDGQIGNTIYFGEGSWLTVV.

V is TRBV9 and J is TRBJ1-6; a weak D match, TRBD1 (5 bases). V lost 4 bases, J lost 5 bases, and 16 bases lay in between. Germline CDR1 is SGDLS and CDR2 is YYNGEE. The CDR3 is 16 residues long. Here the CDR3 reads CASSHPRGTDNSPLHF. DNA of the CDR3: TGTGCCAGCAGCCACCCCCGGGGGACGGATAATTCACCCCTCCACTTT.

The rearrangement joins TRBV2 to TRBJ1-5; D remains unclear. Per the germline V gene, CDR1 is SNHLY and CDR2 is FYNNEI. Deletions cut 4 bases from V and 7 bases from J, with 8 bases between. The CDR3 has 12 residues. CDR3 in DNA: TGTGCCAGCAGTGGTCGGGAGCAGCCCCAGCATTTT. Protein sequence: CASSGREQPQHF.

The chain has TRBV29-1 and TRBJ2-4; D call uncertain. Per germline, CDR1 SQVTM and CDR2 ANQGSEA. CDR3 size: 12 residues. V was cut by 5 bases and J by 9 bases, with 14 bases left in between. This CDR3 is CSVQRSWGIQYF. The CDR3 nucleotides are TGCAGCGTTCAAAGGAGTTGGGGCATTCAGTACTTC.

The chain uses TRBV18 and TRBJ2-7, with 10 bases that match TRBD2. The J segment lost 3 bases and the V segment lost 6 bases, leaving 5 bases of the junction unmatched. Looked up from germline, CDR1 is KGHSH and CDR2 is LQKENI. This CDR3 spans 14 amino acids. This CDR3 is CASSQLAGLYEQYF. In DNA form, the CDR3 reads TGTGCCAGCTCGCAACTAGCGGGGCTCTACGAGCAGTACTTC. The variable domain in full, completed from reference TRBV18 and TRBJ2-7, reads NAGVMQNPRHLVRRRGQEARLRCSPMKGHSHVYWYRQLPEEGLKFMVYLQKENIIDESGMPKERFSAEFPKEGPSILRIQQVVRGDSAAYFCASSQLAGLYEQYFGPGTRLTVT.

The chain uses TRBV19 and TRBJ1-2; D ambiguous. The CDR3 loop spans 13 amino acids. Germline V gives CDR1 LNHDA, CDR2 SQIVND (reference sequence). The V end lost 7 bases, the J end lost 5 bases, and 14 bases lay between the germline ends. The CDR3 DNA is TGTGCCAGTACTAATGCTCCAGTTTATGGCTACACCTTC. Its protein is CASTNAPVYGYTF.

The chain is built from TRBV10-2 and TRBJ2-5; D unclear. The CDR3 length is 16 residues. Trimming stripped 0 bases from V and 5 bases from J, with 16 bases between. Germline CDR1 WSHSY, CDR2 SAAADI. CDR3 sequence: CASSESKYGDLETQYF. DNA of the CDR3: TGCGCCAGCAGTGAGTCGAAGTACGGCGACTTGGAGACCCAGTACTTC.

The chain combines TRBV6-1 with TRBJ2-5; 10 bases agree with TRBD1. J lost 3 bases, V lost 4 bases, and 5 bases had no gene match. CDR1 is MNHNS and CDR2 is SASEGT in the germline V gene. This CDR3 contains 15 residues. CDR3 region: CASSARTGGKETQYF. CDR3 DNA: TGTGCCAGCAGTGCTCGGACAGGGGGGAAAGAGACCCAGTACTTC.

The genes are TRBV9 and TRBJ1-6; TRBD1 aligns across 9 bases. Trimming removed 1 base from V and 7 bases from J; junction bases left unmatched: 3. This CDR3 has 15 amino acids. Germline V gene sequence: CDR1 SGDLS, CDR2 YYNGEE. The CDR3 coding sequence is TGTGCCAGCAGCGTAACCGGGACAGGGAATTCACCCCTCCACTTT. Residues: CASSVTGTGNSPLHF.

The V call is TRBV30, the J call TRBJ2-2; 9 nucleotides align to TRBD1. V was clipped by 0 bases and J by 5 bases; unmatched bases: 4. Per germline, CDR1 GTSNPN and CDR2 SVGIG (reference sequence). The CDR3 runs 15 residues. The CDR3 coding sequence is TGTGCCTGGAGTGTACGGGACAGGGAGACCGGGGAGCTGTTTTTT. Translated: CAWSVRDRETGELFF.

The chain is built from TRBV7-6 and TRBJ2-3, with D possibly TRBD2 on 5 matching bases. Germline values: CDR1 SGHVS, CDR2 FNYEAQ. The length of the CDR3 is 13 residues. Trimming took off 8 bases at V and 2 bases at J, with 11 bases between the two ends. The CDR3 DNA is TGTGCCAGCGCCTCGGGAAACACAGATACGCAGTATTTT. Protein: CASASGNTDTQYF.

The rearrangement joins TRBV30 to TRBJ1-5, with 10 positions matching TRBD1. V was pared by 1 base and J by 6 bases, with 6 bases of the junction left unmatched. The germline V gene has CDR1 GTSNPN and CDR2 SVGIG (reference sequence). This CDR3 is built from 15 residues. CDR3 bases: TGTGCCTGGAGTGGAGGACAGGGGGGGGGTCAGCCCCAGCATTTT. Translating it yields CAWSGGQGGGQPQHF.

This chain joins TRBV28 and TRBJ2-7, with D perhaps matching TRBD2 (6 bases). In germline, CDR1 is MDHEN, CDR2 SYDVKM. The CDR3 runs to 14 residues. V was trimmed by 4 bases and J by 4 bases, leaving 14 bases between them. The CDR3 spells CASSSPAGRYEQYF. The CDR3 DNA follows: TGTGCCAGCAGTTCTCCTGCGGGGAGGTACGAGCAGTACTTC.

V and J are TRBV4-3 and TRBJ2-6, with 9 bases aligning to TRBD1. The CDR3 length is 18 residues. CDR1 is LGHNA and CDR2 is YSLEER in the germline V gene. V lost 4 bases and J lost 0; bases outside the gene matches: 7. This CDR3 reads CASSPRQGEYSGANVLTF. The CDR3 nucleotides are TGCGCCAGCAGCCCTAGACAGGGGGAGTACTCTGGGGCCAACGTCCTGACTTTC.